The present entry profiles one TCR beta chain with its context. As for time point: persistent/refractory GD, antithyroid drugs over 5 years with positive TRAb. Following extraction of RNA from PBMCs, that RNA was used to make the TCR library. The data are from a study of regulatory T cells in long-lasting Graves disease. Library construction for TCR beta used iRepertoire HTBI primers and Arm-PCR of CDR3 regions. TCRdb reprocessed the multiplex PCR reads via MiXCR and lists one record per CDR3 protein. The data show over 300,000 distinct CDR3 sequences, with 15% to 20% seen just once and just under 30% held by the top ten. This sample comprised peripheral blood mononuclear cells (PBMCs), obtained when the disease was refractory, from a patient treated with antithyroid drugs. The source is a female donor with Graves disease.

CDR3 region: CASSPRGASTRLSYEQYF. The CDR3 DNA sequence: TGTGCCAGCAGTCCTAGGGGCGCCTCTACACGGCTCTCCTACGAGCAGTACTTC. The gene calls are TRBV27 and TRBJ2-7; a possible D gene is TRBD1 (5 bases). Trimming took 5 bases from V and 0 from J, leaving 23 bases between them. Germline V CDR1 and CDR2: MNHEY, SMNVEV (reference sequence). The CDR3 spans 18 residues.